A single T cell receptor beta chain is shown here with its context. Its antigen is currently unknown. The sample belongs to a study of CD4+ T cells in melanoma. The repertoire was sequenced with immunoSEQ multiplex PCR; TCRdb's copy has only in-frame clones and lacks some. Here the sample spans about 15,000 clones, 60% to 80% being singletons. Study results and caveats: Diverse differentiation states were reported for melanoma neoantigen-specific CD4+ T cells. A reported correlation linked neoantigen-specific CD4+ T cells to CD8+, macrophage and B cell function.

This CDR3 comprises 13 residues. V dropped 11 bases and J dropped 5 bases, with 18 bases sitting between them. Germline CDR1 is SNHLY and CDR2 is FYNNEI. The V gene is TRBV2, the J gene TRBJ2-5; the D is unclear. Sequencing was performed on cells from a culture (not recorded whether cultured in vitro). This sequence was found in a human donor with melanoma. CDR3 sequence: CASSLGRRETQYF. CDR3 DNA sequence: TGTGCCTCCAGCCTAGGTCGCAGGGAGACCCAGTACTTC.